This note documents a single T cell receptor (beta chain) sequence. Its antigen is currently unknown. Trimming removed 1 base from V and 7 bases from J, with 16 bases in between. This CDR3 has 16 residues. Germline V gene sequence: CDR1 MNHNS, CDR2 SASEGT. Profiled with immunoSEQ multiplex PCR; TCRdb holds only in-frame clones, not every one. The data hold about 43,000 clones, with 80% observed a single time. The data originate from a study of OX40 agonist ivuxolimab in advanced cancers. Study-wide context: Dose-escalation patients had hepatocellular carcinoma, melanoma, renal cell or head and neck cancer.

Study results and limitations: CD8+ T cells (on average) carried more expanded clones than CD4+ T cells. Clonal expansion by week 6 occurred in CD4+ and CD8+ blood T cells (at 0.1 to 3.0 mg/kg). Partial responders receiving 0.1-3.0 mg/kg showed among the lowest clonal expansion.

J is TRBJ1-4 and V is TRBV6-1; D unclear. The sequencing used CD4+ or CD8+ T cells sorted from blood, collected in a trial of the OX40 agonist ivuxolimab. The TCR was taken from an adult with an advanced solid tumor such as melanoma, head and neck, liver or kidney cancer. CDR3 bases: TGTGCCAGCAGTGAAGTCCCGGACCGACCTGGTGAAAAACTGTTTTTT. Translation gives CASSEVPDRPGEKLFF.